The 9 T cell receptor beta chains presented below share a single source sample, sequenced in a study of cytomegalovirus exposure and HLA in healthy donors. The PCR was carried out with 60 Vbeta primers and 13 Jbeta primers. Only in-frame clones appear in the TCRdb table, and some are missing; sequencing was by immunoSEQ multiplex PCR. The sample holds around 40,000 clones. Sequencing was performed on PBMCs. All receptors derive from a human donor in good health.

This chain links TRBV7-3 with TRBJ1-2, with 11 positions matching TRBD1. V lost 5 bases and J lost 8; bases outside the gene matches: 1. CDR1 SGHTA and CDR2 FQGTGA come from the germline V gene. The CDR3 loop spans 12 amino acids. CDR3 DNA sequence: TGTGCCAGCAGCGGGACAGGGGGAGGCTACACCTTC. This sequence encodes CASSGTGGGYTF.

The V call is TRBV5-6, the J call TRBJ1-1; a weak D match, TRBD1 (5 bases). CDR1 and CDR2 (germline): SGHDT, YYEEEE. V was cut by 0 bases and J by 6 bases, with 15 bases left in between. The CDR3 length is 15 residues. The chain's CDR3 is CASSLVGVKSPEAFF. DNA for the CDR3: TGTGCCAGCAGCTTGGTAGGGGTGAAGAGTCCTGAAGCTTTCTTT.

The genes are TRBV9 and TRBJ2-3, with 11 bases matching TRBD2. The germline V gene encodes CDR1 SGDLS and CDR2 YYNGEE. The CDR3 covers 16 residues. J was trimmed by 1 base and V by 4 bases; bases with no gene match: 5. Written as DNA, the CDR3 is TGTGCCAGCAGCCCGAATAGCGGGGGGGGCACAGATACGCAGTATTTT. This encodes CASSPNSGGGTDTQYF.

J is TRBJ2-3 and V is TRBV7-3; TRBD2 agrees at 8 bases. V was pared by 3 bases and J by 1 base, with 3 bases of the junction left unmatched. The CDR3 has 15 amino acids. Per germline, CDR1 SGHTA and CDR2 FQGTGA. The CDR3 coding sequence is TGTGCCAGCAGCTTGAGGCGGGGGGGCACAGATACGCAGTATTTT. Amino acid sequence: CASSLRRGGTDTQYF. The full variable domain, its missing parts supplied by reference TRBV7-3 and TRBJ2-3, is GAGVSQTPSNKVTEKGKYVELRCDPISGHTALYWYRQSLGQGPEFLIYFQGTGAADDSGLPNDRFFAVRPEGSVSTLKIQRTERGDSAVYLCASSLRRGGTDTQYFGPGTRLTVL.

The CDR3 spells CASSQRGRQAYEQYF. The CDR3 region has the DNA TGTGCCAGCAGCCAAAGGGGAAGGCAGGCCTACGAGCAGTACTTC. The chain employs TRBV7-2 and TRBJ2-7, with D tentatively TRBD1 (5 bases). Trimming stripped 5 bases from V and 2 bases from J, with 16 bases between. Per the germline V gene, CDR1 is SGHTA and CDR2 is FQGNSA. This CDR3 is 15 amino acids long.

This sequence joins TRBV6-1 and TRBJ2-5; 8 bases are shared with TRBD2. The ends lost 9 bases at V and 3 bases at J; junction bases unmatched: 3. The CDR3 is made up of 12 amino acids. Germline-derived CDR1 and CDR2 are MNHNS and SASEGT. CDR3 DNA: TGTGCCAGTCGGGAGGGGAAAGAGACCCAGTACTTC. Amino acid sequence: CASREGKETQYF.

Concerning this clone itself: At the DNA level, this CDR3 is encoded by other sequences in the same sample as well. The chain joins TRBV30 to TRBJ1-6, with TRBD1 matching over 9 bases. V shed 3 bases, J shed 7 bases, and the junction held 7 bases outside the gene matches. This CDR3 has 15 amino acids. Germline V CDR1 and CDR2: GTSNPN, SVGIG (reference sequence). The CDR3: CAWSTGGAGNSPLHF. The CDR3 DNA reads as TGTGCCTGGAGCACAGGGGGCGCGGGGAATTCACCCCTCCACTTT.

The chain joins TRBV5-1 to TRBJ1-1; the D gene is possibly TRBD1 (5 bases). Trimming left V 4 bases short and J 4 bases short, with 14 bases between. This CDR3 has 14 residues. Looked up from germline, CDR1 is SGHRS and CDR2 is YFSETQ. The chain's CDR3 is CASSPGTELTEAFF. For the CDR3, the DNA is TGCGCCAGCAGCCCGGGGACTGAGCTCACTGAAGCTTTCTTT.

The chain joins TRBV27 to TRBJ2-7; a weak D match, TRBD1 (6 bases). Germline V gives CDR1 MNHEY, CDR2 SMNVEV (reference sequence). Trimming stripped 4 bases from V and 2 bases from J, with 18 bases between. CDR3 length equals 16 residues. As DNA, the CDR3 is TGTGCCAGCAGTTCCTCCCCAGGGGTCTTAACCTACGAGCAGTACTTC. Protein product: CASSSSPGVLTYEQYF.